This TCR beta chain comes out of a study of blood T cells in healthy people across ages. Together with a sample-barcoded 5' primer, a J-beta primer mix was included in a second PCR lasting roughly 6 to 12 cycles. From the 5' RACE reads, TCRdb called clonotypes with MiXCR, one entry per CDR3 protein. The sample lists about 1,500,000 distinct CDR3 sequences; approximately 40% were seen once. Sequencing input: blood. This sequence originates from a young woman in good health.

The DNA for the CDR3 is TGCGCCAGCAGCCAACGTAGGAGATACAATGAGCAGTTCTTC. This encodes CASSQRRRYNEQFF. The chain uses TRBV4-1 and TRBJ2-1, with D unresolved. The CDR3 is 14 residues long. V was cut by 2 bases and J by 4 bases, with 9 bases left in between. The germline V gene has CDR1 MGHRA and CDR2 YSYEKL.